This TCR beta chain originates from a study of post-analysis software for immune sequencing data. Whole-study context: Relapsing-remitting, secondary progressive and progressive-relapsing multiple sclerosis were all included among the disease courses.

This clonotype has more than one count but fewer than ten. Its antigen is unidentified. Study-level findings and limits: Samples sharing a preparation batch grouped tightly together when assessed by F measure. In patients, 4 to 6 TRBV segments were more frequent than in controls, with TRBV5-6, TRBV5-1 and TRBV20-1 among them. There was significantly lower normalized Chao1 diversity in multiple sclerosis patients than in controls.

Germline CDR1 is LGHDT and CDR2 is YNNKEL (reference sequence). Trimming took 1 base from V and 6 from J, leaving 4 bases between them. The CDR3 is 12 residues long. cDNA libraries of TCR beta carried unique molecular identifiers. One entry per CDR3 protein, called by TCRdb with MiXCR from the PCR reads. The sample lists some 690,000 distinct CDR3 sequences; 25% to 30% were seen once. J is TRBJ2-1 and V is TRBV3-1, with D unresolved. The source is a girl aged 5 to 17 with multiple sclerosis. Sequenced input: blood. CDR3 in DNA: TGTGCCAGCAGCCAAGCCCCCAATGAGCAGTTCTTC. It translates to CASSQAPNEQFF.